Shown below are 15 T cell receptor beta chains from a single sample sequenced in a study of CD8 T cells in Susac syndrome. RNA in amounts of roughly 0.5 to 1 ug was reverse transcribed with random hexamers. TCRdb independently ran MiXCR on the immunoSEQ multiplex PCR reads; one entry per CDR3 protein. Of around 160,000 distinct CDR3 sequences listed, approximately 94% were seen once; the top ten hold about 0.1%. The sample was CD4+ T cells from PBMCs. The receptor source for this set is a human donor with multiple sclerosis.

This clonotype was recorded once. The CDR3 nucleotides read TGCAGTGCTAGTAAGGAGACTAACTATGGCTACACCTTC. Amino acid sequence: CSASKETNYGYTF. The genes are TRBV20-1 and TRBJ1-2; D gene unclear. Deletions cut 3 bases from V and 0 bases from J, with 8 bases between. This CDR3 is built from 13 residues. Germline CDR1 reads DFQATT; CDR2 reads SNEGSKA (reference sequence).

This chain connects TRBV20-1 to TRBJ2-3; possible D gene TRBD2, 6 bases. CDR3 length: 12 residues. Germline values: CDR1 DFQATT, CDR2 SNEGSKA (reference sequence). Deletions cut 2 bases from V and 8 bases from J, with 11 bases between. This CDR3 reads CSARPGGLTQYF. CDR3 in DNA: TGCAGTGCTAGACCCGGAGGGCTTACGCAGTATTTT.

The rearrangement joins TRBV7-2 to TRBJ2-1; 13 positions match TRBD2. Matching the DNA end better, TRBJ2-7 makes the J call doubtful. The CDR3 spans 15 residues. CDR1 SGHTA and CDR2 FQGNSA come from the germline V gene. The CDR3 spells CASRSTSGRGYEQYF. The CDR3 nucleotides read TGTGCCAGCAGGTCAACTAGCGGGAGGGGCTACGAGCAGTACTTC.

This CDR3 is CASSPDRDTEAFF. CDR3 nucleotide sequence: TGTGCCAGCAGCCCAGACAGAGACACTGAAGCTTTCTTT. The V and J genes are TRBV7-3 and TRBJ1-1, with D possibly being TRBD1 (5 bases). The CDR3 totals 13 residues. V was pared by 5 bases and J by 3 bases, with 10 bases between. Germline V CDR1 and CDR2: SGHTA, FQGTGA.

The chain joins TRBV6-2 or TRBV6-3 to TRBJ2-3; 12 bases match TRBD2. The germline gives CDR1 MNHEY, CDR2 SVGEGT. CDR3 length equals 15 residues. Trimming removed 6 bases from V and 3 bases from J; junction bases left unmatched: 4. The CDR3 here is CASSLAGGPTDTQYF. In DNA form, the CDR3 reads TGTGCCAGCAGCCTAGCGGGAGGGCCGACAGATACGCAGTATTTT.

The rearrangement links TRBV9 to TRBJ2-7; 7 bases align to TRBD1. Per germline, CDR1 SGDLS and CDR2 YYNGEE. Trimming cost V 4 bases and J 5 bases; bases outside gene matches: 6. The CDR3 extends over 13 amino acids. In DNA, the CDR3 is TGTGCCAGCAGCCTTAATACAGGGGACGAGCAGTACTTC. Amino acid sequence: CASSLNTGDEQYF.

The chain employs TRBV7-2 and TRBJ2-6; a possible D gene is TRBD1 (5 bases). V was clipped by 3 bases and J by 0 bases, with 9 bases between them. The CDR3 runs 16 residues. The germline V gene has CDR1 SGHTA and CDR2 FQGNSA. The CDR3 sequence is CASSLRQSSGANVLTF. CDR3 DNA: TGTGCCAGCAGCTTGAGACAGAGCTCTGGGGCCAACGTCCTGACTTTC.

The chain links TRBV14 to TRBJ2-5; D is perhaps TRBD2 (5 bases). CDR3 length equals 15 residues. Trimming removed 0 bases from V and 2 bases from J, with 10 bases in between. Germline lookup yields CDR1 SGHDN and CDR2 FVKESK. The CDR3 spells CASSQDRGGQETQYF. In nucleotides, the CDR3 is TGTGCCAGCAGCCAAGACCGTGGAGGACAAGAGACCCAGTACTTC.

The count of this clonotype is one. V usage is TRBV18 and J usage is TRBJ1-5; tentatively, D is TRBD1 (5 bases). The germline CDR1 and CDR2 sequences are KGHSH and LQKENI. V was pared by 6 bases and J by 6 bases, with 15 bases between. The length of the CDR3 is 14 residues. The CDR3 sequence: CASSPGMFGQPQHF. The DNA for the CDR3 is TGTGCCAGCTCCCCAGGGATGTTCGGTCAGCCCCAGCATTTT.

The chain has TRBV9 and TRBJ2-1; D gene uncertain. The length of the CDR3 is 14 residues. Germline CDR1 and CDR2: SGDLS and YYNGEE. The V end was cut by 3 bases, the J end by 6 bases, with 13 bases between. CDR3 nucleotides: TGTGCCAGCAGCGCACCGACCCTAGGCAATGAGCAGTTCTTC. Translation: CASSAPTLGNEQFF.

CDR3 nucleotide sequence: TGTGCCAGCAGCCAACAGGGGGCGTCGATCGAGCAGTACTTC. Its protein product is CASSQQGASIEQYF. This chain connects TRBV3-1 to TRBJ2-7; TRBD1 matches 8 bases. This CDR3 contains 14 residues. The germline V gene has CDR1 LGHDT and CDR2 YNNKEL (reference sequence). V lost 2 bases, J lost 6 bases, and 6 bases stayed unmatched.

The chain links TRBV5-1 to TRBJ2-7, with D tentatively TRBD1 (6 bases). CDR1 SGHRS and CDR2 YFSETQ come from the germline V gene. This CDR3 has 15 amino acids. The germline V and J ends were trimmed by 5 bases and 2 bases, with 17 bases remaining between them. The CDR3 here is CASRPSVGTTYEQYF. In DNA form, the CDR3 reads TGCGCCAGCAGACCCAGCGTCGGGACAACCTACGAGCAGTACTTC.

The chain uses TRBV5-4 and TRBJ2-7; 10 bases are a match to TRBD2. CDR3 length: 16 residues. V lost 4 bases to trimming and J lost 3 bases; unmatched junction nucleotides: 10. CDR1 and CDR2 (germline): SGHNT, YYREEE (reference sequence). CDR3 in amino acids: CASSPTSGESRYEQYF. The CDR3 coding sequence is TGTGCCAGCAGCCCAACTAGCGGGGAAAGTCGCTACGAGCAGTACTTC.

This chain joins TRBV29-1 and TRBJ2-5; no reliable D call. V was shortened by 7 bases and J by 4 bases, with 4 bases between the two germline ends. The CDR3 spans 9 residues. Germline lookup yields CDR1 SQVTM and CDR2 ANQGSEA. DNA of the CDR3: TGCAGCGCGTCAGAGACCCAGTACTTC. Protein: CSASETQYF.

The rearrangement links TRBV7-2 to TRBJ1-2; TRBD1 matches 8 bases. Germline-derived CDR1 and CDR2 are SGHTA and FQGNSA. The J segment lost 8 bases and the V segment lost 8 bases, leaving 10 bases of the junction unmatched. The CDR3 totals 13 residues. CDR3 in amino acids: CASHGGTGLGYTF. The CDR3 DNA sequence: TGTGCCAGCCACGGCGGGACAGGCTTAGGCTACACCTTC.